These 28 T cell receptor beta chains came from one sample sequenced in a study of beta chain features in type 1 diabetes (dated by TCRdb to the late 2010s). Library creation used the immunoSEQ multiplex PCR assay. The entire isolated RNA was reverse transcribed using the High Capacity cDNA Reverse Transcription Kit, and thus expressed TCRB transcripts were sequenced. TCRdb provides this immuneACCESS table in a form limited to in-frame rearrangements. Some clones are lacking; in checked studies, under half of them reflect an unresolved V gene, and why the rest are absent is not known. The sample table contains hundreds of thousands of clones; only one count was recorded for about 71% of them. The ten largest clones take up around 0.05% of the sample. Sequenced sample: naive CD4+ T cells from blood. The cell subset or site tag for this specimen amounts to: true naive CD4+ T cells. These receptors all come from a man aged 25 to 40 in good health.

The CDR3 spells CAWSVSVLETQYF. CDR3 coding DNA: TGTGCCTGGAGTGTCAGCGTCCTGGAGACCCAGTACTTC. The chain joins TRBV30 to TRBJ2-5; no clear D. There are 13 residues in the CDR3. The ends were cut back, 0 bases at V and 5 bases at J, with 10 bases in the middle. Germline CDR1 reads GTSNPN; CDR2 reads SVGIG (reference sequence). The whole variable domain, remainder taken from reference TRBV30 and TRBJ2-5, is SQTIHQWPATLVQPVGSPLSLECTVEGTSNPNLYWYRQAAGRGLQLLFYSVGIGQISSEVPQNLSASRPQDRQFILSSKKLLLSDSGFYLCAWSVSVLETQYFGPGTRLLVL.

This clone was seen once. Here the CDR3 reads CAISRLAEETQYF. As DNA, the CDR3 is TGTGCCATCAGCCGGCTAGCGGAAGAGACCCAGTACTTC. This chain links TRBV10-3 with TRBJ2-5; 7 bases line up with TRBD2. This CDR3 comprises 13 residues. Per the germline V gene, CDR1 is ENHRY and CDR2 is SYGVKD. V shed 6 bases, J shed 3 bases, and the junction held 4 bases outside the gene matches.

The chain uses TRBV6-5 and TRBJ1-2; D not resolved. The germline V and J ends were trimmed by 6 bases and 4 bases, with 15 bases remaining between them. The CDR3 is made up of 14 amino acids. The V gene's germline CDR1 is MNHEY and CDR2 SVGAGI. CDR3 coding DNA: TGTGCCAGCAGCCCGGACCAATGGAGCTATGGCTACACCTTC. It specifies CASSPDQWSYGYTF.

The CDR3 loop is CASSAAGTSVSEQFF. The CDR3 DNA follows: TGTGCCAGCAGCGCGGCCGGGACTAGCGTCAGTGAGCAGTTCTTC. The chain is built from TRBV9 and TRBJ2-1; 10 positions agree with TRBD2. The ends lost 3 bases at V and 9 bases at J; junction bases unmatched: 9. The CDR3 extends over 15 amino acids. CDR1 SGDLS and CDR2 YYNGEE come from the germline V gene.

Concerning this clone: The same CDR3 can be traced to other DNA sequences in this sample. This chain joins TRBV20-1 and TRBJ2-3, with unresolved D. Trimming left V 2 bases short and J 6 bases short, with 6 bases between. Germline CDR1 and CDR2: DFQATT and SNEGSKA (reference sequence). The CDR3 totals 11 residues. The CDR3, as DNA: TGCAGTGCTAGATCCGGGGATACGCAGTATTTT. Amino acids: CSARSGDTQYF.

The J gene is TRBJ2-1, the V gene TRBV5-1; D perhaps matches TRBD1 (6 bases). With 6 bases removed from V and 0 bases from J, the gap between germline ends came to 13 bases. CDR3 length: 15 residues. Germline V gives CDR1 SGHRS, CDR2 YFSETQ. The CDR3 nucleotides read TGCGCCAGCATACCTCCGGACAGCTCCTACAATGAGCAGTTCTTC. Protein sequence: CASIPPDSSYNEQFF. Complete variable domain (other parts from reference TRBV5-1 and TRBJ2-1): KAGVTQTPRYLIKTRGQQVTLSCSPISGHRSVSWYQQTPGQGLQFLFEYFSETQRNKGNFPGRFSGRQFSNSRSEMNVSTLELGDSALYLCASIPPDSSYNEQFFGPGTRLTVL.

The V call is TRBV29-1, the J call TRBJ2-3; 8 nucleotides line up with TRBD2. This CDR3 region has 14 residues. The germline V gene has CDR1 SQVTM and CDR2 ANQGSEA. V shed 6 bases and J 0 bases; nucleotides not matched to a gene: 5. DNA of the CDR3: TGCAGCGTCGTAGTAGCGGGAAGCACAGATACGCAGTATTTT. Protein product: CSVVVAGSTDTQYF.

This rearrangement joins TRBV4-3 to TRBJ2-5, with 14 bases matching TRBD2. Germline values: CDR1 LGHNA, CDR2 YSLEER. The CDR3 extends over 16 amino acids. The V gene end was trimmed by 4 bases and the J gene end by 1 base; junction bases not matched to a gene: 2. As DNA, the CDR3 is TGCGCCAGCAGCCGGGGACTAGCGGGAGTCCAAGAGACCCAGTACTTC. It translates to CASSRGLAGVQETQYF.

The V gene is TRBV2, the J gene TRBJ2-7; 14 nucleotides agree with TRBD2. V lost 5 bases and J lost 9; bases outside the gene matches: 12. The germline V gene has CDR1 SNHLY and CDR2 FYNNEI. The CDR3 length is 16 residues. CDR3 region: CASSRGLAGAEAAQYF. CDR3 DNA: TGTGCCAGCAGTAGGGGACTAGCGGGGGCGGAAGCAGCGCAGTACTTC.

In the case of this clone: This sample also contains other DNA sequences that code for the same CDR3. J is TRBJ2-1 and V is TRBV29-1; D unclear. V lost 4 bases and J 4 bases, leaving 5 bases between the germline ends. The CDR3 loop spans 11 amino acids. The germline gives CDR1 SQVTM, CDR2 ANQGSEA. The chain's CDR3 is CSVARYNEQFF. CDR3 coding DNA: TGCAGCGTTGCCCGGTACAATGAGCAGTTCTTC.

CDR3 sequence: CASSPPAWDRVENEQFF. In DNA form, the CDR3 reads TGTGCCAGCAGCCCACCAGCGTGGGACAGGGTCGAAAATGAGCAGTTCTTC. This sequence joins TRBV9 and TRBJ2-1, with 9 bases lining up with TRBD1. Trimming cost V 4 bases and J 7 bases; bases outside gene matches: 15. The germline gives CDR1 SGDLS, CDR2 YYNGEE. This CDR3 has 17 amino acids.

The chain carries TRBV30 and TRBJ1-3; no clear D gene. Germline V CDR1 and CDR2: GTSNPN, SVGIG (reference sequence). Trimming took 0 bases from V and 0 from J, leaving 6 bases between them. This CDR3 is built from 14 residues. Here the CDR3 DNA reads TGTGCCTGGAGTGTCACAATCTCTGGAAACACCATATATTTT. It is translated as CAWSVTISGNTIYF.

V is TRBV2 and J is TRBJ2-7; D gene uncertain. Trimming shortened V by 5 bases and J by 6 bases, and 17 bases separated the two germline ends. Germline V gene sequence: CDR1 SNHLY, CDR2 FYNNEI. CDR3 length: 14 amino acids. This chain's CDR3 is CASSLRTPAGEQYF. In DNA, the CDR3 is TGTGCCAGCAGTCTCCGGACCCCAGCCGGCGAGCAGTACTTC.

This clone appeared a few times. The V and J genes are TRBV29-1 and TRBJ2-1, with a tentative D call TRBD1 (5 bases). From germline, CDR1 is SQVTM and CDR2 ANQGSEA. Trimming pared 1 base from V and 0 bases from J, leaving 10 bases between. This CDR3 has 15 amino acids. The CDR3 spells CSVEGRASSYNEQFF. CDR3 sequence (DNA): TGCAGCGTTGAAGGCAGGGCAAGCTCCTACAATGAGCAGTTCTTC.

There are a few counts of this clone. The genes are TRBV29-1 and TRBJ2-7; 7 nucleotides line up with TRBD2. The length of the CDR3 is 13 residues. CDR1 is SQVTM and CDR2 is ANQGSEA in the germline V gene. J gave up 0 bases and V 6 bases, and 5 bases lay outside the gene matches. DNA for the CDR3: TGCAGCGTCAGGACTAGATACTCCTACGAGCAGTACTTC. This translates into CSVRTRYSYEQYF.

J is TRBJ2-5 and V is TRBV29-1; D unclear. Germline lookup yields CDR1 SQVTM and CDR2 ANQGSEA. CDR3 length: 17 residues. The ends were cut back, 4 bases at V and 3 bases at J, with 24 bases in the middle. Here the CDR3 DNA reads TGCAGCGTTGCCATTGGGCGGCTCCCGTCCTTGAAAGAGACCCAGTACTTC. It codes for CSVAIGRLPSLKETQYF.

V gene TRBV20-1 combines with J gene TRBJ2-5; D may be TRBD2 (5 bases). The V and J ends lost 2 bases and 8 bases respectively, with 6 bases between them. CDR1 DFQATT and CDR2 SNEGSKA come from the germline V gene (reference sequence). The CDR3 has 10 residues. Written as DNA, the CDR3 is TGCAGTGCTAGATGGACTACCCAGTACTTC. As protein: CSARWTTQYF.

The CDR3 nucleotides read TGCGCCAGCAGCCTCGGGACTAAGAACGTCAACGAGCAGTACTTC. It specifies CASSLGTKNVNEQYF. This chain uses TRBV4-3 with TRBJ2-7; 7 bases line up with TRBD2. Germline V gene data show CDR1 as LGHNA and CDR2 as YSLEER. J was trimmed by 5 bases and V by 4 bases; bases with no gene match: 11. This CDR3 spans 15 amino acids.

The genes are TRBV28 and TRBJ2-7; D possibly corresponds to TRBD2 (5 bases). This CDR3 comprises 13 residues. Trimming cost V 4 bases and J 0 bases, with 7 bases left between them. Germline values: CDR1 MDHEN, CDR2 SYDVKM. CDR3 residues: CASSSGYSYEQYF. DNA of the CDR3: TGTGCCAGCAGTTCGGGATACTCCTACGAGCAGTACTTC. The full variable domain, its missing parts supplied by reference TRBV28 and TRBJ2-7, is DVKVTQSSRYLVKRTGEKVFLECVQDMDHENMFWYRQDPGLGLRLIYFSYDVKMKEKGDIPEGYSVSREKKERFSLILESASTNQTSMYLCASSSGYSYEQYFGPGTRLTVT.

This chain joins TRBV30 and TRBJ2-3; D remains ambiguous. The CDR3 loop spans 13 amino acids. V was cut by 3 bases and J by 5 bases, with 12 bases left in between. Germline assignment: CDR1 GTSNPN and CDR2 SVGIG (reference sequence). The CDR3 bases are TGTGCCTGGAGAAAATCGTCCCGAGATACGCAGTATTTT. The encoded protein is CAWRKSSRDTQYF.

CDR3 DNA: TGTGCCAGCTCACCACCGGGAGTAAATCAGCCCCAGCATTTT. Encoded protein: CASSPPGVNQPQHF. V and J are TRBV18 and TRBJ1-5; D is uncertain. V lost 0 bases and J lost 4, with 7 bases in between. In germline, CDR1 is KGHSH, CDR2 LQKENI. This CDR3 is built from 14 residues.

The CDR3 sequence: CASSLGTSGPIRYF. Written as DNA, the CDR3 is TGTGCCAGCAGCTTGGGGACTAGCGGACCGATACGGTACTTC. J is TRBJ2-4 and V is TRBV7-9, with 11 bases aligning to TRBD2. V trimming: 3 bases; J trimming: 15 bases; junction bases outside the gene matches: 10. CDR3 size: 14 residues. Looked up from germline, CDR1 is SEHNR and CDR2 is FQNEAQ (reference sequence).

CDR3 sequence reads: CASSEPIGGRPLAEQYF. The CDR3 DNA follows: TGTGCCAGCAGTGAACCTATCGGGGGCCGTCCCCTGGCCGAGCAGTACTTC. The rearrangement uses TRBV2 and TRBJ2-7; TRBD1 or TRBD2 may be the D gene (6 bases each). Germline-derived CDR1 and CDR2 are SNHLY and FYNNEI. Trimming removed 2 bases from V and 6 bases from J, with 23 bases in between. The CDR3 runs 17 residues.

The chain joins TRBV30 to TRBJ2-2; 10 bases are a match to TRBD2. With V trimmed by 8 bases and J by 6 bases, 9 bases remained unmatched. In germline, CDR1 is GTSNPN, CDR2 SVGIG (reference sequence). The CDR3 is made up of 14 amino acids. The CDR3 is CARTSGIAPGELFF. DNA of the CDR3: TGTGCCCGTACTAGCGGGATTGCTCCCGGGGAGCTGTTTTTT.

This clone occurred a few times. The chain is built from TRBV7-2 and TRBJ2-6, with D possibly TRBD1 on 5 matching bases. Germline CDR1 is SGHTA and CDR2 is FQGNSA. CDR3 length equals 15 residues. The V end lost 5 bases, the J end lost 2 bases, and 10 bases lay between the germline ends. The DNA of the CDR3 is TGTGCCAGCAGCCTGGAAGGGGCTGGGGCCAACGTCCTGACTTTC. This translates into CASSLEGAGANVLTF.

The chain carries TRBV29-1 and TRBJ2-1; D could derive from TRBD1 or TRBD2 (6 bases each). CDR1 and CDR2 from the germline V gene are SQVTM and ANQGSEA. This CDR3 is built from 14 residues. Trimming cost V 3 bases and J 4 bases, with 13 bases left between them. CDR3: CSVDARGLYNEQFF. CDR3 DNA sequence: TGCAGCGTTGATGCACGGGGGCTGTACAATGAGCAGTTCTTC.

V usage is TRBV7-2 and J usage is TRBJ2-5, with 9 nucleotides matching TRBD1. V lost 4 bases to trimming and J lost 2 bases; unmatched junction nucleotides: 5. The CDR3 is 15 amino acids. CDR1 and CDR2 (germline): SGHTA, FQGNSA. The DNA of the CDR3 is TGTGCCAGCAGCTGGACAGGGGCCGCGCAAGAGACCCAGTACTTC. It is translated as CASSWTGAAQETQYF. The full variable domain, with the rest looked up from reference TRBV7-2 and TRBJ2-5, is GAGVSQSPSNKVTEKGKDVELRCDPISGHTALYWYRQSLGQGLEFLIYFQGNSAPDKSGLPSDRFSAERTGGSVSTLTIQRTQQEDSAVYLCASSWTGAAQETQYFGPGTRLLVL.

The rearrangement joins TRBV28 to TRBJ2-1; TRBD2 aligns across 7 bases. The trim removed 3 bases at V and 2 bases at J, leaving 4 bases unmatched. The CDR3 has 15 amino acids. Germline V gene data show CDR1 as MDHEN and CDR2 as SYDVKM. In nucleotides, the CDR3 is TGTGCCAGCAGTTTTGTGGGACTAACCTACAATGAGCAGTTCTTC. It translates to CASSFVGLTYNEQFF.